This paragraph covers one T cell receptor (beta chain) sequence. Its antigen is unidentified. Germline CDR1 LNHDA, CDR2 SQIVND (reference sequence). The length of the CDR3 is 17 residues. The V segment lost 8 bases and the J segment 2 bases; nucleotides outside the gene matches: 12. The sample comes from a study of cytomegalovirus exposure and HLA in healthy donors. Study-wide findings and caveats: Within a later analysis, the majority of CMV-associated TCR beta chains appeared HLA-restricted. HLA alleles were associated with 16,000 or so TCR beta sequences in a later analysis at 0.05 false discovery rate.

The PCR had 60 Vbeta and 13 Jbeta primers. Profiling relied on immunoSEQ multiplex PCR, and the TCRdb table lists in-frame clones only, not all of them. Of roughly 130,000 clones in the sample, roughly 80% are singletons; the top ten hold approximately 0.9%. The clonotype comes from a young man in good health and CMV-seronegative. Sequencing was done on a sample of PBMCs. V usage is TRBV19 and J usage is TRBJ1-5, with 10 bases matching TRBD1. The CDR3: CASQRQGARLGNQPQHF. CDR3 coding DNA: TGTGCCAGTCAAAGACAGGGGGCGAGATTGGGCAATCAGCCCCAGCATTTT.